These T cell receptor beta chains were read from a single sample in a study of siplizumab effects on memory and regulatory T cells. Only in-frame clones appear in the TCRdb table, and some are missing; sequencing was by immunoSEQ multiplex PCR. The table lists thousands of clones, approximately 70% of them singletons. Input material: effector memory CD8+ T cells sorted from blood. All receptors derive from a human donor in good health. The CDR3 runs from the conserved cysteine through the conserved F or W. Fields, in order: D gene, V gene, J gene, clone size, CDR3 DNA, CDR3 protein. The D gene is left open where the match is weak. Some rows mark clone size as missing; the rest say once, few, many or name a class of expanded clone.

NA	TRBV7-8	TRBJ2-7	NA	TGTGCCAGCAGTGTAGCGGAGTTTTCCTACGAGCAGTACTTC	CASSVAEFSYEQYF
TRBD1	TRBV6-1	TRBJ2-2	NA	TGTGCCAGCAGTGACACAGGGGTTTGGGAGCTGTTTTTT	CASSDTGVWELFF
NA	TRBV18	TRBJ2-7	few	TGTGCCAGCTCACCCTCGGCAGGCTACAACTACGAGCAGTACTTC	CASSPSAGYNYEQYF
TRBD1	TRBV27	TRBJ2-7	once	TGTGCCAGCAGTTACGGGACAGGCCCCTACGAGCAGTACTTC	CASSYGTGPYEQYF
NA	TRBV19	TRBJ2-7	NA	TGTGCCAGTAGTATTAGGGTCTACGAGCAGTACTTC	CASSIRVYEQYF
NA	TRBV7-8	TRBJ2-7	NA	TGTGCCAGCAGCTTATGGCCGGTTGACGACAGCTCTTACGAGCAGTACTTC	CASSLWPVDDSSYEQYF
NA	TRBV28	TRBJ2-1	NA	TGTGCCAGCAGTTTAGGCAGGCGGACTGAGCAGTTCTTC	CASSLGRRTEQFF
NA	TRBV7-2	TRBJ2-7	NA	TGTGCCAGCAGCTTATCTGGCGGGGCGGACGAGCAGTACTTC	CASSLSGGADEQYF
TRBD1	TRBV18	TRBJ1-2	few	TGTGCCAGCTCACCACTCACGACAGGGTCTAACTATGGCTACACCTTC	CASSPLTTGSNYGYTF
TRBD1	TRBV6-1	TRBJ1-2	once	TGTGCCAGCAGCCAGGGGGCAGGCTACACCTTC	CASSQGAGYTF
NA	TRBV7-2	TRBJ1-3	few	TGTGCCACGCACGGGGGAAACACCATATATTTT	CATHGGNTIYF
NA	TRBV5-4	TRBJ2-6	few	TGTGCCAGCAGCTCCACCCTCGGCCGGGCCAACGTCCTGACTTTC	CASSSTLGRANVLTF
NA	TRBV10-2	TRBJ1-2	once	TGCGCCAGCAGTGAGAGGGTGGGACTGAGGCTCTATGGCTACACCTTC	CASSERVGLRLYGYTF
NA	TRBV18	TRBJ2-7	NA	TGTGCCAGCTCACCACCGGTGGGGGGAATCCCCTACGAGCAGTACTTC	CASSPPVGGIPYEQYF
NA	TRBV19	TRBJ1-4	medium-sized	TGTGCCAGTAGTATAGTCACAGATGATGAAAAACTGTTTTTT	CASSIVTDDEKLFF
NA	TRBV27	TRBJ2-3	medium-sized	TGTGCCAGCAGTTTAACTAGCACAGATACGCAGTATTTT	CASSLTSTDTQYF
NA	TRBV27	TRBJ1-1	once	TGTGCCAGCAGTTCGGGGGTGAGGACTGAAGCTTTCTTT	CASSSGVRTEAFF